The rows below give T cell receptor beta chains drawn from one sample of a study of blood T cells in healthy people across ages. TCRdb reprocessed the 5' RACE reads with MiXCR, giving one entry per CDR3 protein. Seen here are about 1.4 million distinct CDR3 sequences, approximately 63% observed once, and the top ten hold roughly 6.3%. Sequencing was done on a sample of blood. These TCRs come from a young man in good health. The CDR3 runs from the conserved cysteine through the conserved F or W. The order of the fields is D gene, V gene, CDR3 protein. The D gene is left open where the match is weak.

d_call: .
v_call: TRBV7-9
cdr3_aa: CASSLKGSPHEQYF

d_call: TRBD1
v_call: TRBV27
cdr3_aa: CASSPNRGEQFF

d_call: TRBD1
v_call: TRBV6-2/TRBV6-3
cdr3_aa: CASSKRTGAREQYF

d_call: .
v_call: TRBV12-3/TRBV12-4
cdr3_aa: CASSLVENTGELFF

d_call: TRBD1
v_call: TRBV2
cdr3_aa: CASRPGTGGHNEQFF

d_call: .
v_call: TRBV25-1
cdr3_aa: CASADRFGDEQYF

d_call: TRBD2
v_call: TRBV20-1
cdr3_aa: CSASGGRTRTDTQYF

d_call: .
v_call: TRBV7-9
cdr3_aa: CASSVSPVYGYTF

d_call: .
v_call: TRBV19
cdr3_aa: CASSPPLISLQSNQPQHF

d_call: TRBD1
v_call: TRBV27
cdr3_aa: CASSHRDRSLETQYF

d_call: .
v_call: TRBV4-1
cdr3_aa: CASSPTEPSYEQYF

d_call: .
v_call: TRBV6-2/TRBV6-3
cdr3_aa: CASSSPRTGTEAFF

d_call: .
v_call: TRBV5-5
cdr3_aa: CASSLDGVIGKLFF

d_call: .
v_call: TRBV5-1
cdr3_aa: CASSLGPYGYTF

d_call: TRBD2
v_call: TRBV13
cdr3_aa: CAGSSLLAGGYNEQFF

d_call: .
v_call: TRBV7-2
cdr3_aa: CASSEIPGGYGYTF

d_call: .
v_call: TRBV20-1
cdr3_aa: CSAMGSVYNEQFF

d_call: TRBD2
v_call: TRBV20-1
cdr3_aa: CSARDLSGSGYNEQETQYF

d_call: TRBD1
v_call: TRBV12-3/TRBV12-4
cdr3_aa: CASTNDRGGYTDTQYF

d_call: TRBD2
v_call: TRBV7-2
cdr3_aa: CASSLAGGPKTQYF

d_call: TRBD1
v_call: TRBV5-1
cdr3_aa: CASSLEGTDAYEQYF

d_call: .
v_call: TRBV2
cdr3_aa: CASSEAGTMNTGELFF

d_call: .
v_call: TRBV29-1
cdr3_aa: CSVRDDRSYKEQFF

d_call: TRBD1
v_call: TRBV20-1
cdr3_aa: CSAVDRAYPYEQYF

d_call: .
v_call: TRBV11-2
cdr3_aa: CASSEYTNGHEKLFF

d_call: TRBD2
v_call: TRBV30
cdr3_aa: CAWSGDSGSGSYNEQFF

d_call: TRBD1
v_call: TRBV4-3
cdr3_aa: CASSQDIGQDSYEQYF

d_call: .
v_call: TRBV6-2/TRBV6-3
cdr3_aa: CASSYSGSEPGNTIYF

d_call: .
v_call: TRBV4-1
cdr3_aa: CASSQIEGSGYEQYF

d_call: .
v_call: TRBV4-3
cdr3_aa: CASSDREGTDTQYF

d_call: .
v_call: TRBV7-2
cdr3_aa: CASSLAGPDNEQFF

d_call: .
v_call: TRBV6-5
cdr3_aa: CASSYSNFFEQYF

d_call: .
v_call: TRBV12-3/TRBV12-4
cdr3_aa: CASSPLSWRIKETRYF

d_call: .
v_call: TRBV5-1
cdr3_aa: CASSLALGNTGELFF

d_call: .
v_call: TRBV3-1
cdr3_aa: CTSSQGTQAAKNIQYF

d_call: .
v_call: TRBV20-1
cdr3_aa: CSAPPGFSGDSHEQYF

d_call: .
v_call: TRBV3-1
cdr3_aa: CASSQRGIGRPTNEKLFF

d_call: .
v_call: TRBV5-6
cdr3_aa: CASSPGRRDGYTF

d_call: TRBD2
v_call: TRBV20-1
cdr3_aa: CSTPRAPSSGRPSYNEQFF

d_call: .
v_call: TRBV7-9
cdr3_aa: CASSLPLASYNEQFF

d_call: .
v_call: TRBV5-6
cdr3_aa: CASSFRGSSGYTF

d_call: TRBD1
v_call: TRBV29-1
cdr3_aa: CSVQPGQGISEAFF

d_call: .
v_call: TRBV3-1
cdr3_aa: CASSLGSPREKLFF

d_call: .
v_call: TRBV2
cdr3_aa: CASSGQSGETQYF

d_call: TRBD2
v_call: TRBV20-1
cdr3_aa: CSAESWTSGQETQYF

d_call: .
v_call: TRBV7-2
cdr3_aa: CASSIRIGDTEAFF

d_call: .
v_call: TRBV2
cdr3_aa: CASRAPSMNTEAFF

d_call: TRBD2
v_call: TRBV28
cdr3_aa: CASSSGGPPYEQYF